Listed here are 6 T cell receptor beta chains from one sample, sequenced in a study of radiotherapy plus CTLA-4 blockade in lung cancer. Data came from immunoSEQ multiplex PCR; TCRdb stores just in-frame clones and leaves some out. The sample holds around 56,000 clones; around 79% are singletons and the top ten take approximately 15%. The source was peripheral blood, collected from a patient treated with radiotherapy plus ipilimumab. The source of these receptors is a human donor with non-small cell lung cancer who had a complete response to radiotherapy plus ipilimumab.

The genes are TRBV7-2 and TRBJ2-1; 11 bases match TRBD2. CDR1 is SGHTA and CDR2 is FQGNSA in the germline V gene. The V and J ends lost 5 bases and 7 bases, in that order; junction bases with no gene match: 7. This CDR3 is 15 amino acids long. As DNA, the CDR3 is TGTGCCAGCAGCATCGGACTAGCGGGTAGGAATGAGCAGTTCTTC. It translates to CASSIGLAGRNEQFF.

In DNA form, the CDR3 reads TGCGCCAGCAGTGAGGACGGGTCTCGGAACACTGAAGCTTTCTTT. Its translation: CASSEDGSRNTEAFF. J is TRBJ1-1 and V is TRBV10-1; no firm D call. CDR3 length: 15 amino acids. V shed 2 bases and J shed 1 base, with 11 bases lying between them. CDR1 and CDR2 from the germline V gene are WNHNN and SYGVQD (reference sequence).

This clone was picked up one time. The chain employs TRBV4-3 and TRBJ2-1; 8 bases line up with TRBD2. Germline V gives CDR1 LGHNA, CDR2 YSLEER. After removal of 1 base from V and 4 bases from J, the junction contained 9 bases not matched to a gene. CDR3 size: 17 residues. CDR3 DNA sequence: TGCGCCAGCAGCCAAGGGACTAGCTTAAGTTATTACAATGAGCAGTTCTTC. Residues: CASSQGTSLSYYNEQFF.

This clone was counted only a few times. V usage is TRBV6-1 and J usage is TRBJ2-6; TRBD1 might be the D (5 bases). This CDR3 region has 19 residues. V gave up 1 base and J gave up 1 base, with 17 bases separating them. Germline CDR1 is MNHNS and CDR2 is SASEGT. Here the CDR3 reads CASSEVEGQGRSGANVLTF. The CDR3 bases are TGTGCCAGCAGTGAAGTTGAAGGGCAGGGAAGGTCTGGGGCCAACGTCCTGACTTTC.

The V and J genes are TRBV7-2 and TRBJ1-6; D remains unclear. V gave up 3 bases and J gave up 7 bases, with 10 bases separating them. The CDR3 is 14 residues long. Germline V gene data show CDR1 as SGHTA and CDR2 as FQGNSA. CDR3 nucleotides: TGTGCCAGCAGCTTGGGCGGGGTAAATTCACCCCTCCACTTT. The encoded protein is CASSLGGVNSPLHF.

This sequence joins TRBV5-1 and TRBJ1-6, with D tentatively TRBD1 (6 bases). The germline V gene has CDR1 SGHRS and CDR2 YFSETQ. V was shortened by 0 bases and J by 8 bases, with 12 bases between the two germline ends. The CDR3 runs to 15 residues. CDR3 bases: TGCGCCAGCAGCTTGGTTTTAGGGGGGGATTCACCCCTCCACTTT. Translated, it gives CASSLVLGGDSPLHF.